The rows below give T cell receptor beta chains drawn from one sample of a study of control samples from healthy donors and cancer patients. The table came from immunoSEQ multiplex PCR; TCRdb's copy has only in-frame clones and leaves some out. The table has roughly 52,000 clones, roughly 96% seen once. Specimen: blood. These receptors originate from a man aged 25-45 years in good health. The CDR3 runs from the conserved cysteine through the conserved F or W. The order of the fields is J gene, clone size, V gene, CDR3 protein. Rows may omit the clone size; those that give it use once, few, many or a size class.

j_gene: TRBJ2-1
abundance: NA
v_gene: TRBV5-4
CDR3aa: CASSPWDSNEQFF

j_gene: TRBJ1-2
abundance: NA
v_gene: TRBV27
CDR3aa: CASGPQGAGYTF

j_gene: TRBJ1-2
abundance: once
v_gene: TRBV7-2
CDR3aa: CASSLARQGSGYTF

j_gene: TRBJ2-7
abundance: NA
v_gene: TRBV7-3
CDR3aa: CASSLRPQGYEQYF

j_gene: TRBJ1-2
abundance: NA
v_gene: TRBV19
CDR3aa: CASSMLLIYGYTF

j_gene: TRBJ2-5
abundance: once
v_gene: TRBV4-1
CDR3aa: CASSQPGTDFVYF

j_gene: TRBJ1-6
abundance: NA
v_gene: TRBV5-1
CDR3aa: CASSPDRGLSPLHF

j_gene: TRBJ2-1
abundance: NA
v_gene: TRBV28
CDR3aa: CASSFSVWRVEQFF

j_gene: TRBJ2-7
abundance: once
v_gene: TRBV9
CDR3aa: CASSPRLDSPYEQYF

j_gene: TRBJ2-7
abundance: NA
v_gene: TRBV5-6
CDR3aa: CASSLPQGYSHEQYF

j_gene: TRBJ2-1
abundance: NA
v_gene: TRBV30
CDR3aa: CAWSKGDRASQFF

j_gene: TRBJ2-2
abundance: few
v_gene: TRBV11-2
CDR3aa: CASSPSRGEGPLFF

j_gene: TRBJ2-2
abundance: NA
v_gene: TRBV5-1
CDR3aa: CASSLAGQNTGELFF

j_gene: TRBJ2-2
abundance: NA
v_gene: TRBV7-2
CDR3aa: CASTYGRYGELFF

j_gene: TRBJ2-7
abundance: NA
v_gene: TRBV7-9
CDR3aa: CASSLWAGNEQYF

j_gene: TRBJ1-2
abundance: NA
v_gene: TRBV10-3
CDR3aa: CAISGGDRAGYTF

j_gene: TRBJ2-7
abundance: NA
v_gene: TRBV27
CDR3aa: CATTDSRHEQYF

j_gene: TRBJ1-2
abundance: NA
v_gene: TRBV9
CDR3aa: CASSGGQGPRVYPYGYTF

j_gene: TRBJ2-1
abundance: NA
v_gene: TRBV28
CDR3aa: CASSNGLAGSGEQFF

j_gene: TRBJ1-5
abundance: NA
v_gene: TRBV28
CDR3aa: CASSLDVRNNQPQHF

j_gene: TRBJ1-1
abundance: NA
v_gene: TRBV9
CDR3aa: CASSVLTGMNTEAFF

j_gene: TRBJ2-1
abundance: NA
v_gene: TRBV3-1/TRBV3-2
CDR3aa: CASSRHASGYNEQFF

j_gene: TRBJ2-1
abundance: NA
v_gene: TRBV7-9
CDR3aa: CASSPLLAGGQFF

j_gene: TRBJ1-4
abundance: NA
v_gene: TRBV5-1
CDR3aa: CASSPDPTGVIEKLFF

j_gene: TRBJ1-2
abundance: NA
v_gene: TRBV9
CDR3aa: CASSVDWGRGYTF

j_gene: TRBJ2-2
abundance: NA
v_gene: TRBV12-5
CDR3aa: CASGPVTGGNTGELFF

j_gene: TRBJ1-2
abundance: NA
v_gene: TRBV18
CDR3aa: CASSLNTDYGYTF

j_gene: TRBJ2-5
abundance: NA
v_gene: TRBV2
CDR3aa: CASSGQEETQYF

j_gene: TRBJ2-3
abundance: NA
v_gene: TRBV7-6
CDR3aa: CASSFRLAGGTDTQYF

j_gene: TRBJ2-2
abundance: NA
v_gene: TRBV29-1
CDR3aa: CSVPGTNTGELFF

j_gene: TRBJ1-3
abundance: NA
v_gene: TRBV7-2
CDR3aa: CASSLEGTATSRNTIYF

j_gene: TRBJ2-1
abundance: NA
v_gene: TRBV5-1
CDR3aa: CASSPAGTSGYNEQFF

j_gene: TRBJ2-1
abundance: NA
v_gene: TRBV6-4
CDR3aa: CASSELVTSSYNEQFF

j_gene: TRBJ2-3
abundance: NA
v_gene: TRBV3-1/TRBV3-2
CDR3aa: CASSSEGATDTQYF

j_gene: TRBJ2-5
abundance: NA
v_gene: TRBV15
CDR3aa: CATSRPSSTEFKETQYF

j_gene: TRBJ1-3
abundance: NA
v_gene: TRBV18
CDR3aa: CASSPEQASGNTIYF

j_gene: TRBJ2-1
abundance: NA
v_gene: TRBV19
CDR3aa: CATRLAGEYNEQFF

j_gene: TRBJ2-1
abundance: NA
v_gene: TRBV7-9
CDR3aa: CASDGTSGSWDNEQFF

j_gene: TRBJ1-1
abundance: NA
v_gene: TRBV5-1
CDR3aa: CASSLVTSNTEAFF

j_gene: TRBJ1-4
abundance: once
v_gene: TRBV4-1
CDR3aa: CASQGYRGPYEKLFF

j_gene: TRBJ2-7
abundance: NA
v_gene: TRBV7-9
CDR3aa: CASRPKGTGTYEQYF

j_gene: TRBJ1-1
abundance: NA
v_gene: TRBV5-1
CDR3aa: CASSLLLGQLNTEAFF

j_gene: TRBJ2-1
abundance: NA
v_gene: TRBV28
CDR3aa: CASSLLEGGPYEQFF

j_gene: TRBJ2-2
abundance: NA
v_gene: TRBV5-1
CDR3aa: CASRLDLNTGELFF

j_gene: TRBJ2-1
abundance: NA
v_gene: TRBV7-8
CDR3aa: CASSQTSGSFNNEQFF

j_gene: TRBJ1-4
abundance: NA
v_gene: TRBV27
CDR3aa: CASSLDISFANEKLFF

j_gene: TRBJ2-1
abundance: NA
v_gene: TRBV6-4
CDR3aa: CASSDSIGQGSDEQFF

j_gene: TRBJ1-1
abundance: NA
v_gene: TRBV3-1/TRBV3-2
CDR3aa: CASSQDPKAFEAFF

j_gene: TRBJ2-1
abundance: NA
v_gene: TRBV1
CDR3aa: CTSSPVVGFHEQFF

j_gene: TRBJ1-1
abundance: NA
v_gene: TRBV30
CDR3aa: CAWSVMGLDGEAFF

j_gene: TRBJ1-6
abundance: NA
v_gene: TRBV30
CDR3aa: CAWTERWTYNSPLHF